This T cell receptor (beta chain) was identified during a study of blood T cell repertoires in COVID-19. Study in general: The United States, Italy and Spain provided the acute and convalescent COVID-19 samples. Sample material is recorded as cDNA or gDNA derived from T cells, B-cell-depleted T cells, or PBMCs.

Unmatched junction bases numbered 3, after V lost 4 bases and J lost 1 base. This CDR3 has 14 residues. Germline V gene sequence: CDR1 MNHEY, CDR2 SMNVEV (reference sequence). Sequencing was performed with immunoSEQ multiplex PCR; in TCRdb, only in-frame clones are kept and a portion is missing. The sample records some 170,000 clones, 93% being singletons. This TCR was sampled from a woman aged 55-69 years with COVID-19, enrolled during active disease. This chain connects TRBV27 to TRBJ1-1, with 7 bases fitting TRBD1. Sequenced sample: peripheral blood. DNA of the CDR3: TGTGCCAGCAGTTACAGGGGTCGGAACACTGAAGCTTTCTTT. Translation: CASSYRGRNTEAFF.